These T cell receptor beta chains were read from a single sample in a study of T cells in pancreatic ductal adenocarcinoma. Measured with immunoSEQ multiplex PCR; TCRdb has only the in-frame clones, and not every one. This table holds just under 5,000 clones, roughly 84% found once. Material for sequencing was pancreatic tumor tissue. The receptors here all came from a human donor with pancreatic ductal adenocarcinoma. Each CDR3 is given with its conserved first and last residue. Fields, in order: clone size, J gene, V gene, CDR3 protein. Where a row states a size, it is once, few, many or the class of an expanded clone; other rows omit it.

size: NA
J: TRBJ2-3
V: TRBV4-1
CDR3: CASSHADTDTQYF

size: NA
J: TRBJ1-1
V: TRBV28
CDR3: CASSLSPQFFFF

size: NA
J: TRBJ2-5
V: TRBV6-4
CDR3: CASSKRGMEGETQYF

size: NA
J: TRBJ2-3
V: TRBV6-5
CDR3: CASSSTETSTDTQYF

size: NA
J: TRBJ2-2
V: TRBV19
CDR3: CASNPPGFATGELFF

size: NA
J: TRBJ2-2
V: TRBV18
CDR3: CASSPFPGQGNTGELFF

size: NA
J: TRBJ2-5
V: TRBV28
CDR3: CASIDAGNQETQYF

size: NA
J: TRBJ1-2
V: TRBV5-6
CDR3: CASSSRLLYGYTF

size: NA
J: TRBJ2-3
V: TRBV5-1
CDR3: CASSTGQGGGTDTQYF

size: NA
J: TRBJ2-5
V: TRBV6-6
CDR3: CASGDGSYSETQYF

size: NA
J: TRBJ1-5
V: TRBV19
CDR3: CASSTQILPGQGSNQPQHF

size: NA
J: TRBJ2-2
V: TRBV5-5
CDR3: CASSLVKGGELFF

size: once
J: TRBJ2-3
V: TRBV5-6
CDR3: CASNSPPRVSTDTQYF

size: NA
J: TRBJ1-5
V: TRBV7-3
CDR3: CASSSGPNQPQHF

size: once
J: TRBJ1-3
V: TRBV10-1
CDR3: CASSAGAGNTIYF

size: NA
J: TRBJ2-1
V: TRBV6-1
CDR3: CASSAPLGENNEQFF

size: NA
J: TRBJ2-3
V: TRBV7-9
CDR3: CASSSKTYSGREADTQYF

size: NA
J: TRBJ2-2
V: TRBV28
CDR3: CASSPSPGLAGVITGELFF

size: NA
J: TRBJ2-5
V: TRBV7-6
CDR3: CASSLGNSETQYF

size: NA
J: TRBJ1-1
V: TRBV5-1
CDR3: CASSFLGMNTEAFF

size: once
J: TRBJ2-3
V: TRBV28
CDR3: CASSLLKGLKLTDTQYF

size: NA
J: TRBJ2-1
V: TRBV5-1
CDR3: CASSDADRGLKFF

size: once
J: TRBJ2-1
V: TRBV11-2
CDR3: CASSSRGVGDEQFF

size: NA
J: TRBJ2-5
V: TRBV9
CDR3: CASSIGYQETQYF

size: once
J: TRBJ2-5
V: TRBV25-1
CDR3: CASRTSGPGSAQYF

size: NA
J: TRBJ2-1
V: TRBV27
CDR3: CASSLAGGDEQFF

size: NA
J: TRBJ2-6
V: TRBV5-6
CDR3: CASSPLGRAGANVLTF

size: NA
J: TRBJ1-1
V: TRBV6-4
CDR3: CASSPGGANTEAFF

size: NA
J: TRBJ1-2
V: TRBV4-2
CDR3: CASSHPLEALMGYTF

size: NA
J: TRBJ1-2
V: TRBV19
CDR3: CASSIKDYGYTF

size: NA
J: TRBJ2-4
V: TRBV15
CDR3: CATRRGAKNIQYF

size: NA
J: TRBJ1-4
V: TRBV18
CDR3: CASSPDSNEKLFF

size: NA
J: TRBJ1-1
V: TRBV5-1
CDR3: CTRANTEAFF

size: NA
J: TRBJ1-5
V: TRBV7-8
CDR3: CASSIRSDSSNQPQHF

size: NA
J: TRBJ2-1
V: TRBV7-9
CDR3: CASSEGNSYNEQFF

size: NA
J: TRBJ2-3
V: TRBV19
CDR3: CASSGNQADTQYF

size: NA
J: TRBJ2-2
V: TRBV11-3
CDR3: CASSLLMGGTGELFF

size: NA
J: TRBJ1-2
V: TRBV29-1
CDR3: CSVSQPGGYTF

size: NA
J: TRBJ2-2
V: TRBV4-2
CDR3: CASSKPGQELFF

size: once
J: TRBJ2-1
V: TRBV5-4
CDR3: CASSLRLEYNEQFF

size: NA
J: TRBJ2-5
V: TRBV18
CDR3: CASSPIQNQETQYF

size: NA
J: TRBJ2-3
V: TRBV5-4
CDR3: CASSLAQGADTQYF

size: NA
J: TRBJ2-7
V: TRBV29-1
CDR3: CSVGGQASSYEQYF

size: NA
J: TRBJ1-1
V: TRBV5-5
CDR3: CASSLWGQGRTEAFF

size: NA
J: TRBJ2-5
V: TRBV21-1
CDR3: CASSAKGLAGVETQYF

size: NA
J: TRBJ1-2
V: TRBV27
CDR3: CASRNDRTTNYGYTF

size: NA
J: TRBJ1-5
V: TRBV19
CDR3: CASSMQGALNQPQHF

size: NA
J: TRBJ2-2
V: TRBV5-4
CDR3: CASSFASGANTGELFF

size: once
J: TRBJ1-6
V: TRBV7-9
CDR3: CASSSQGGLNSPLHF

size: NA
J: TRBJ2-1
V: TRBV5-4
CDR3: CASSLAGVYEQFF

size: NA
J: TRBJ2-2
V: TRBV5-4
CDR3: CASSSGLGSGRTNTGELFF

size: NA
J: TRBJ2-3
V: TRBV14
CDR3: CASSQGTSPTDTQYF

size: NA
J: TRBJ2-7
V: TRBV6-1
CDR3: CASTQDRGNYEQYF

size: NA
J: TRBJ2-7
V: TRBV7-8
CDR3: CASSTIGLAHEQYF

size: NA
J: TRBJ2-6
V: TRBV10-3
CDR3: CAITDPLFSGANVLTF

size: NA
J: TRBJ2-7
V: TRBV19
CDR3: CASSKVRESPTYEQYF

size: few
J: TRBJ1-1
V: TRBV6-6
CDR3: CASSSRVNTEAFF

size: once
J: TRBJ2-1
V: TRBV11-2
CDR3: CASRGDYNEQFF

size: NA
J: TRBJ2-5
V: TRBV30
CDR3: CAWSVLGTGTTQYF

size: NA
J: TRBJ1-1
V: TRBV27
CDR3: CASSLLSNTEAFF